Following are 28 T cell receptor beta chains from one sample sequenced in a study of cytomegalovirus exposure and HLA in healthy donors. Researchers ran the PCR with 60 Vbeta and 13 Jbeta primers. Libraries were prepared by immunoSEQ multiplex PCR; TCRdb keeps only in-frame clonotypes and omits some of them. The listing records around 190,000 clones. The sample was PBMCs. These receptors all stem from a woman in her twenties or thirties in good health and CMV-seropositive.

This chain joins TRBV18 and TRBJ2-1; TRBD1 is a possible D gene (5 bases). Trimming removed 1 base at V and 4 bases at J, with 5 bases between. The CDR3 loop spans 13 amino acids. The germline CDR1 and CDR2 sequences are KGHSH and LQKENI. CDR3 nucleotides: TGTGCCAGCTCACCACAGGGGTACAATGAGCAGTTCTTC. It specifies CASSPQGYNEQFF.

The chain has TRBV10-3 and TRBJ1-1; D possibly corresponds to TRBD1 (5 bases). V was cut by 4 bases and J by 5 bases, with 14 bases left in between. This CDR3 has 14 residues. Germline V gene data show CDR1 as ENHRY and CDR2 as SYGVKD. CDR3 protein: CAISADQGETEAFF. In nucleotides, the CDR3 is TGTGCCATCAGTGCGGATCAGGGCGAGACTGAAGCTTTCTTT.

This chain joins TRBV5-1 and TRBJ2-5, with a possible D match to TRBD1 (6 bases). The length of the CDR3 is 14 residues. Trimming took 7 bases from V and 5 from J, leaving 18 bases between them. Per the germline V gene, CDR1 is SGHRS and CDR2 is YFSETQ. CDR3 DNA sequence: TGCGCCAGCTTTCGGGACACGACTGCCGAGACCCAGTACTTC. Its translation is CASFRDTTAETQYF.

The chain recombines TRBV19 with TRBJ1-2, with TRBD1 matching over 10 bases. This CDR3 has 15 amino acids. Germline CDR1 LNHDA, CDR2 SQIVND (reference sequence). Unmatched junction bases numbered 8, after V lost 4 bases and J lost 6 bases. CDR3 sequence: CASSTLDRGSNGYTF. The DNA of the CDR3 is TGTGCCAGTAGTACATTGGACAGGGGGTCAAATGGCTACACCTTC.

The chain employs TRBV10-3 and TRBJ2-6; D remains ambiguous. This CDR3 has 12 amino acids. V gave up 11 bases and J gave up 0 bases, with 5 bases separating them. Germline V lookup: CDR1 ENHRY, CDR2 SYGVKD. This chain's CDR3 is CALGSGANVLTF. The CDR3 DNA follows: TGTGCCCTAGGCTCTGGGGCCAACGTCCTGACTTTC.

V is TRBV6-5 and J is TRBJ1-2, with 8 bases fitting TRBD1. The CDR3 loop spans 13 amino acids. CDR1 and CDR2 from the germline V gene are MNHEY and SVGAGI. V shed 4 bases, J shed 8 bases, and the junction held 6 bases outside the gene matches. The CDR3 sequence: CASSFGQGYGYTF. As DNA, the CDR3 is TGTGCCAGCAGTTTCGGACAGGGATACGGCTACACCTTC.

V and J are TRBV6-4 and TRBJ1-1; D is uncertain. Germline loops: CDR1 MRHNA, CDR2 SNTAGT. Trimming pared 4 bases from V and 0 bases from J, leaving 6 bases between. The CDR3 contains 13 residues. The CDR3: CASSVDMNTEAFF. CDR3 DNA sequence: TGTGCCAGCAGTGTAGACATGAACACTGAAGCTTTCTTT.

The rearrangement uses TRBV4-3 and TRBJ2-7; 13 bases are shared with TRBD2. J was trimmed by 2 bases and V by 4 bases; bases with no gene match: 2. This CDR3 region has 15 residues. The germline CDR1 and CDR2 sequences are LGHNA and YSLEER. The CDR3 sequence is CASSRGLAGAYEQYF. CDR3 bases: TGCGCCAGCAGCCGAGGACTAGCGGGGGCCTACGAGCAGTACTTC.

The chain recombines TRBV4-1 with TRBJ2-2, with 13 bases lining up with TRBD2. Per germline, CDR1 MGHRA and CDR2 YSYEKL. CDR3 length equals 15 residues. Unmatched junction bases numbered 2, after V lost 4 bases and J lost 6 bases. The CDR3 loop is CASSLGLAGSGELFF. In DNA, the CDR3 is TGCGCCAGCAGCCTGGGACTAGCGGGATCCGGGGAGCTGTTTTTT.

The J gene is TRBJ1-5, the V gene TRBV7-2; D unclear. V shed 3 bases and J shed 0 bases, with 9 bases lying between them. Germline-derived CDR1 and CDR2 are SGHTA and FQGNSA. The CDR3 has 15 amino acids. CDR3 loop: CASSFLADSNQPQHF. The CDR3 DNA reads TGTGCCAGCAGCTTCCTGGCGGATAGCAATCAGCCCCAGCATTTT. The whole variable domain, filled in from reference TRBV7-2 and TRBJ1-5, reads GAGVSQSPSNKVTEKGKDVELRCDPISGHTALYWYRQSLGQGLEFLIYFQGNSAPDKSGLPSDRFSAERTGGSVSTLTIQRTQQEDSAVYLCASSFLADSNQPQHFGDGTRLSIL.

This chain uses TRBV28 with TRBJ2-7; D remains unclear. Trimming removed 10 bases at V and 3 bases at J, with 16 bases between. This CDR3 is built from 13 residues. The germline V gene encodes CDR1 MDHEN and CDR2 SYDVKM. The chain's CDR3 is CATNWADSYEQYF. The CDR3 region has the DNA TGTGCCACCAACTGGGCAGATAGCTACGAGCAGTACTTC. The full variable domain, with the rest looked up from reference TRBV28 and TRBJ2-7, is DVKVTQSSRYLVKRTGEKVFLECVQDMDHENMFWYRQDPGLGLRLIYFSYDVKMKEKGDIPEGYSVSREKKERFSLILESASTNQTSMYLCATNWADSYEQYFGPGTRLTVT.

The V and J genes are TRBV28 and TRBJ2-7, with 7 bases that match TRBD2. The CDR3 sequence is 15 residues long. Germline CDR1 MDHEN, CDR2 SYDVKM. J lost 7 bases, V lost 3 bases, and 12 bases had no gene match. The CDR3 DNA is TGTGCCAGCAGTTTTTTATCAGCGGGGTTGTGGGAGCAGTACTTC. Its protein product is CASSFLSAGLWEQYF.

V is TRBV15 and J is TRBJ2-2; 8 bases align to TRBD1. The V gene end was trimmed by 8 bases and the J gene end by 6 bases; junction bases not matched to a gene: 5. CDR3 length: 13 residues. Germline V gene lookup returns CDR1 LNHNV and CDR2 YYDKDF (reference sequence). The CDR3 DNA reads as TGTGCCACCGGGACAGGTGGTTCCGGGGAGCTGTTTTTT. Encoded protein: CATGTGGSGELFF.

The chain couples TRBV6-1 to TRBJ1-6; D gene ambiguous. Trimming removed 1 base at V and 14 bases at J, with 9 bases between. Germline V lookup: CDR1 MNHNS, CDR2 SASEGT. There are 12 residues in the CDR3. CDR3 bases: TGTGCCAGCAGTGAAGTTGGCCCCTCCCTCCACTTT. Translated: CASSEVGPSLHF.

The chain joins TRBV11-2 to TRBJ2-5, with 9 bases identical to TRBD1. The CDR3 is made up of 12 amino acids. Germline assignment: CDR1 SGHAT and CDR2 FQNNGV. V lost 5 bases to trimming and J lost 11 bases; unmatched junction nucleotides: 6. CDR3 nucleotides: TGTGCCAGCAGCGCCCCGGGACAGGGACAGTACTTC. Translated: CASSAPGQGQYF. The whole variable domain, remainder taken from reference TRBV11-2 and TRBJ2-5, is EAGVAQSPRYKIIEKRQSVAFWCNPISGHATLYWYQQILGQGPKLLIQFQNNGVVDDSQLPKDRFSAERLKGVDSTLKIQPAKLEDSAVYLCASSAPGQGQYFGPGTRLLVL.

As for this clone: This sample also contains other DNA sequences that code for the same CDR3. This chain links TRBV28 with TRBJ2-3, with D uncertain. Trimming shortened V by 5 bases and J by 5 bases, and 5 bases separated the two germline ends. The CDR3 consists of 11 residues. In germline, CDR1 is MDHEN, CDR2 SYDVKM. CDR3 nucleotides: TGTGCCAGCAGTCCCCGAGATACGCAGTATTTT. As protein: CASSPRDTQYF.

The chain employs TRBV18 and TRBJ1-2, with 7 nucleotides matching TRBD1. V lost 3 bases to trimming and J lost 5 bases; unmatched junction nucleotides: 3. Per the germline V gene, CDR1 is KGHSH and CDR2 is LQKENI. The CDR3 covers 13 residues. The CDR3 DNA follows: TGTGCCAGCTCACCGGCAGGGGGATATGGCTACACCTTC. Its translation: CASSPAGGYGYTF.

The CDR3 region is CATTPGQGTSTNEKLFF. The CDR3 DNA reads TGTGCCACCACCCCGGGACAGGGCACATCAACTAATGAAAAACTGTTTTTT. V usage is TRBV10-3 and J usage is TRBJ1-4, with TRBD1 matching over 9 bases. Unmatched junction bases numbered 12, after V lost 10 bases and J lost 0 bases. The germline V gene encodes CDR1 ENHRY and CDR2 SYGVKD. This CDR3 has 17 residues.

The chain combines TRBV14 with TRBJ1-1; D gene unclear. Germline V lookup: CDR1 SGHDN, CDR2 FVKESK. Trimming shortened V by 3 bases and J by 0 bases, and 11 bases separated the two germline ends. The CDR3 covers 15 residues. CDR3 coding DNA: TGTGCCAGCAGCCATAACAACCATTTGAACACTGAAGCTTTCTTT. Translation gives CASSHNNHLNTEAFF.

This rearrangement joins TRBV6-1 to TRBJ1-2; 8 nucleotides line up with TRBD1. The germline V gene has CDR1 MNHNS and CDR2 SASEGT. After removal of 7 bases from V and 8 bases from J, the junction contained 6 bases not matched to a gene. This CDR3 is built from 12 residues. The CDR3 nucleotides are TGTGCCAGCAACAACAGGGGGACGGGCTACACCTTC. Protein: CASNNRGTGYTF.

Here the CDR3 DNA reads TGTGCCTCCTGGGAGGCATTCAACACCGGGGAGCTGTTTTTT. It encodes CASWEAFNTGELFF. The chain carries TRBV19 and TRBJ2-2, with TRBD2 as a possible D gene (6 bases). There are 14 residues in the CDR3. Trimming took off 11 bases at V and 2 bases at J, with 15 bases between the two ends. Germline-derived CDR1 and CDR2 are LNHDA and SQIVND (reference sequence).

The rearrangement joins TRBV4-1 to TRBJ2-1; TRBD1 aligns across 9 bases. Germline values: CDR1 MGHRA, CDR2 YSYEKL. The junction had 4 bases not matched to a gene; V was cut back by 4 bases and J by 6 bases. This CDR3 is built from 14 residues. CDR3 sequence reads: CASSRGTGPNEQFF. The CDR3 DNA is TGCGCCAGCAGCCGTGGGACAGGGCCCAATGAGCAGTTCTTC.

The chain combines TRBV6-5 with TRBJ1-5; 8 bases align to TRBD1. This CDR3 is built from 14 residues. Trimming cost V 6 bases and J 9 bases; bases outside gene matches: 10. Per the germline V gene, CDR1 is MNHEY and CDR2 is SVGAGI. CDR3 sequence (DNA): TGTGCCAGCAGGGAGACGGACAGGGCTTGGCCCCAGCATTTT. Protein: CASRETDRAWPQHF.

The chain has TRBV19 and TRBJ2-3, with 8 bases fitting TRBD2. This CDR3 region has 12 residues. CDR1 is LNHDA and CDR2 is SQIVND in the germline V gene (reference sequence). Trimming took 6 bases from V and 5 from J; bases not matched to a gene: 1. The DNA of the CDR3 is TGTGCCAGTAGCGGGAGGGGAGATACGCAGTATTTT. This codes for CASSGRGDTQYF.

The gene calls are TRBV5-1 and TRBJ2-7; D is unresolved. Germline CDR1 reads SGHRS; CDR2 reads YFSETQ. Deletions cut 0 bases from V and 6 bases from J, with 7 bases between. This CDR3 is 12 amino acids long. CDR3 sequence reads: CASSLGSGEQYF. The DNA of the CDR3 is TGCGCCAGCAGCTTGGGGTCCGGCGAGCAGTACTTC.

The rearrangement links TRBV4-1 to TRBJ2-4, with 8 bases aligning to TRBD1. V dropped 4 bases and J dropped 0; count of bases not matched to a gene: 8. The CDR3 has 17 amino acids. Germline V CDR1 and CDR2: MGHRA, YSYEKL. CDR3 nucleotide sequence: TGCGCCAGCAGCCGCCTAGGGACAGGAATAGCCAAAAACATTCAGTACTTC. Its translation is CASSRLGTGIAKNIQYF.

DNA of the CDR3: TGTGCCAGCAGCGCTCGGACTAGCGGGGAAAGCTCCTACGAGCAGTACTTC. Translation: CASSARTSGESSYEQYF. This chain joins TRBV5-4 and TRBJ2-7; 12 nucleotides align to TRBD2. The J segment lost 0 bases and the V segment lost 4 bases, leaving 8 bases of the junction unmatched. CDR3 length equals 17 residues. Germline V gives CDR1 SGHNT, CDR2 YYREEE (reference sequence).

This rearrangement joins TRBV6-5 to TRBJ2-5; a weak D match, TRBD1 (5 bases). The CDR3 contains 13 residues. V lost 3 bases and J lost 5, with 10 bases in between. The germline V gene has CDR1 MNHEY and CDR2 SVGAGI. The CDR3 DNA sequence: TGTGCCAGCAGTTATGGTAACAGGGAGACCCAGTACTTC. Translation: CASSYGNRETQYF.